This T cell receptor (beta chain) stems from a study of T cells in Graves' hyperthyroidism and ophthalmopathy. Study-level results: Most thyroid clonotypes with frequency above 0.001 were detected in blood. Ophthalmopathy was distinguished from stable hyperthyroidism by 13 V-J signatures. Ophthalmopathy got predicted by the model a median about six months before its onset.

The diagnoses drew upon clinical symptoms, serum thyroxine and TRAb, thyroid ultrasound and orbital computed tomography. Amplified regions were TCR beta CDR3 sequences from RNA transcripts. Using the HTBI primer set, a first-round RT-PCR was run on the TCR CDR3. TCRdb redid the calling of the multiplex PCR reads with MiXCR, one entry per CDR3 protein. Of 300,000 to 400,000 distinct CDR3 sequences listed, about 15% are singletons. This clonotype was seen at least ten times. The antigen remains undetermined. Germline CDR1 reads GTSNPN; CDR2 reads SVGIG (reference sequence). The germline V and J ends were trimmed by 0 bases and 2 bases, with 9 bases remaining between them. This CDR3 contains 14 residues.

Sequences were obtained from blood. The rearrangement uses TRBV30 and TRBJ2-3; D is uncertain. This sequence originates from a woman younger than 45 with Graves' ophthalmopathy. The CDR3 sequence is CAWSVLGSTDTQYF. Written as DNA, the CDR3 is TGTGCCTGGAGTGTACTTGGGTCCACAGATACGCAGTATTTT.